Following are 2 T cell receptor beta chains from one sample sequenced in a study of tumor-infiltrating lymphocytes in primary liver carcinoma. RNA was extracted from whole blood without cell sorting, alongside germline DNA. A primer in the constant region served to generate TCR beta cDNA from roughly 450 ng of total RNA. Libraries for TCR beta were built through three nested multiplex PCR rounds, which together made up a slightly modified ARM-PCR procedure. TRBV1-TRBV30 forward primers and a C-beta reverse primer were used in the first two PCR rounds, which each ran for about 10 cycles. Each CDR3 protein is one row after TCRdb ran MiXCR on the multiplex PCR reads. The sample includes 180,000 or so distinct CDR3 sequences, over 45% of them seen just once. The sequencing input was peripheral blood. The receptor set was obtained from a man aged 40-49 years with primary liver carcinoma and hepatitis B virus infection.

This clonotype has a single count. This chain uses TRBV28 with TRBJ2-1; D might be TRBD1 or TRBD2, each matching 5 bases. V gave up 10 bases and J gave up 9 bases, with 16 bases separating them. Germline V CDR1 and CDR2: MDHEN, SYDVKM. The CDR3 totals 12 residues. CDR3 sequence: CAISEGWGEQFF. CDR3 bases: TGTGCCATCTCTGAGGGGTGGGGTGAGCAGTTCTTC.

On this clonotype: Given a much more abundant clone one base away, this may be a read error. This chain connects TRBV11-2 to TRBJ1-2; D possibly corresponds to TRBD1 (6 bases). With 4 bases removed from V and 7 bases from J, the gap between germline ends came to 19 bases. CDR3 length: 15 residues. Germline-derived CDR1 and CDR2 are SGHAT and FQNNGV. The CDR3 nucleotides are TGTGCCAGCAGCTCTCTACCTTGGGGGGCGGGTGGCTACACCTTC. Translation: CASSSLPWGAGGYTF.